Each of the 15 T cell receptor beta chains below was sequenced from the same sample in a study of shared clonotypes between healthy human individuals. CD45RO-negative, CCR7-selected cells formed the naive CD8 fraction, which excluded terminally differentiated effector memory CD45RA+ cells. TCRdb keeps only in-frame clones here, not all; method: immunoSEQ multiplex PCR. Of millions of clones listed, just under 95% are singletons. The sequenced material came from naive CD8+ T cells sorted from blood. The receptors come from a man aged 18 to 29 in good health.

J is TRBJ2-1 and V is TRBV4-3; D remains ambiguous. The CDR3 covers 12 residues. CDR1 is LGHNA, CDR2 YSLEER, per germline. The ends were cut back, 5 bases at V and 9 bases at J, with 11 bases in the middle. The CDR3 DNA is TGCGCCAGCAGCACACCTGGCGGTGAGCAGTTCTTC. Translated: CASSTPGGEQFF.

This chain connects TRBV30 to TRBJ2-7, with 11 bases that match TRBD2. Looked up from germline, CDR1 is GTSNPN and CDR2 is SVGIG (reference sequence). J was trimmed by 1 base and V by 2 bases; bases with no gene match: 4. This CDR3 spans 15 amino acids. CDR3 residues: CAWSTGLAVSYEQYF. Here the CDR3 DNA reads TGTGCCTGGAGTACGGGACTAGCGGTATCCTACGAGCAGTACTTC.

The chain recombines TRBV4-2 with TRBJ2-7, with 8 nucleotides matching TRBD2. Germline V gene sequence: CDR1 LGHNA, CDR2 YNFKEQ. This CDR3 has 17 amino acids. V lost 1 base to trimming and J lost 3 bases; unmatched junction nucleotides: 11. CDR3 sequence reads: CASSQASSGWLDYEQYF. DNA of the CDR3: TGTGCCAGCAGCCAAGCGTCTAGCGGGTGGTTGGACTACGAGCAGTACTTC.

The CDR3 DNA reads as TGTGCCAGCAGCGTAGAGGCTAGCGGGAGCGATGAGCAGTTCTTC. Translated: CASSVEASGSDEQFF. V is TRBV9 and J is TRBJ2-1, with TRBD2 identical over 10 bases. CDR3 length: 15 residues. Trimming removed 0 bases from V and 8 bases from J; junction bases left unmatched: 5. CDR1 is SGDLS, CDR2 YYNGEE, per germline.

The chain recombines TRBV4-1 with TRBJ1-6, with D maybe TRBD1 (5 bases). V lost 1 base to trimming and J lost 10 bases, with 14 bases between them. In germline, CDR1 is MGHRA, CDR2 YSYEKL. The CDR3 is 15 amino acids. Here the CDR3 reads CASSQGGAWRSPLHF. DNA of the CDR3: TGCGCCAGCAGCCAAGGAGGGGCCTGGCGGTCACCCCTCCACTTT.

The chain employs TRBV30 and TRBJ2-2; no reliable D call. V was pared by 4 bases and J by 3 bases, with 0 bases between. From germline, CDR1 is GTSNPN and CDR2 SVGIG (reference sequence). This CDR3 has 10 amino acids. The chain's CDR3 is CAWNTGELFF. The CDR3 nucleotides read TGTGCCTGGAACACCGGGGAGCTGTTTTTT. The entire variable domain, with the rest obtained from reference TRBV30 and TRBJ2-2, is as follows: SQTIHQWPATLVQPVGSPLSLECTVEGTSNPNLYWYRQAAGRGLQLLFYSVGIGQISSEVPQNLSASRPQDRQFILSSKKLLLSDSGFYLCAWNTGELFFGEGSRLTVL.

This chain joins TRBV29-1 and TRBJ1-2; TRBD1 might be the D (6 bases). This CDR3 has 12 residues. Looked up from germline, CDR1 is SQVTM and CDR2 is ANQGSEA. The ends were cut back, 7 bases at V and 3 bases at J, with 12 bases in the middle. The chain's CDR3 is CSARTDYYGYTF. CDR3 bases: TGCAGCGCTAGGACAGACTACTATGGCTACACCTTC.

CDR3 sequence (DNA): TGTGCCAGCAGCTTTGGCAGCAACCTAGTTTTGCAGTACTTC. It is translated as CASSFGSNLVLQYF. This chain connects TRBV5-6 to TRBJ2-7; no definite D call. Trimming took 2 bases from V and 9 from J, leaving 18 bases between them. Per the germline V gene, CDR1 is SGHDT and CDR2 is YYEEEE. The CDR3 length is 14 residues.

The rearrangement uses TRBV30 and TRBJ2-1; TRBD1 matches 8 bases. Per germline, CDR1 GTSNPN and CDR2 SVGIG (reference sequence). This CDR3 has 13 amino acids. J lost 8 bases, V lost 8 bases, and 11 bases had no gene match. DNA for the CDR3: TGTGCCCGACAGGGGCCATCTCGGGATGAGCAGTTCTTC. It encodes CARQGPSRDEQFF.

The CDR3 sequence is CASSRLSFEGNEQFF. Here the CDR3 DNA reads TGTGCCAGCAGCAGACTAAGCTTTGAGGGGAATGAGCAGTTCTTC. The rearrangement uses TRBV5-4 and TRBJ2-1; D is perhaps TRBD1 or TRBD2 (5 bases each). This CDR3 is 15 amino acids long. Germline CDR1 and CDR2: SGHNT and YYREEE (reference sequence). The ends were cut back, 4 bases at V and 7 bases at J, with 18 bases in the middle. Full variable domain (rest looked up from reference TRBV5-4 and TRBJ2-1): ETGVTQSPTHLIKTRGQQVTLRCSSQSGHNTVSWYQQALGQGPQFIFQYYREEENGRGNFPPRFSGLQFPNYSSELNVNALELDDSALYLCASSRLSFEGNEQFFGPGTRLTVL.

Remarks on this clone: This same CDR3 is encoded by further DNA sequences in the sample. The CDR3 nucleotides read TGCGCCAGCAGCCAAACTAGCGGGGGATACAATGAGCAGTTCTTC. It specifies CASSQTSGGYNEQFF. The chain recombines TRBV4-1 with TRBJ2-1, with 11 bases identical to TRBD2. The CDR3 has 15 amino acids. The junction had 1 base not matched to a gene; V was cut back by 2 bases and J by 4 bases. Germline CDR1 and CDR2: MGHRA and YSYEKL.

V and J are TRBV4-3 and TRBJ2-1; the D is unclear. This CDR3 has 14 amino acids. The V end was cut by 0 bases, the J end by 7 bases, with 10 bases between. Germline V lookup: CDR1 LGHNA, CDR2 YSLEER. The CDR3: CASSQDPMRNEQFF. The CDR3, as DNA: TGCGCCAGCAGCCAAGACCCGATGCGGAATGAGCAGTTCTTC.

CDR3 nucleotide sequence: TGTGCCAGACAATGGGATCTGAACACTGAAGCTTTCTTT. Translating it yields CARQWDLNTEAFF. This chain joins TRBV2 and TRBJ1-1; D gene uncertain. Deletions cut 9 bases from V and 0 bases from J, with 11 bases between. Germline V gene sequence: CDR1 SNHLY, CDR2 FYNNEI. CDR3 size: 13 residues.

The V call is TRBV7-8, the J call TRBJ2-1; D gene ambiguous. This CDR3 is built from 15 residues. The ends were cut back, 2 bases at V and 2 bases at J, with 10 bases in the middle. From germline, CDR1 is SGHVS and CDR2 FQNEAQ. The CDR3 sequence: CASSLSGLAYNEQFF. The CDR3 bases are TGTGCCAGCAGCTTATCTGGGCTGGCCTACAATGAGCAGTTCTTC.

The chain combines TRBV13 with TRBJ2-1; 9 nucleotides align to TRBD2. Germline lookup yields CDR1 PRHDT and CDR2 FYEKMQ (reference sequence). CDR3 length: 15 amino acids. The V and J ends lost 1 base and 8 bases, in that order; junction bases with no gene match: 6. This chain's CDR3 is CASSLVAGVPDEQFF. CDR3 DNA sequence: TGTGCCAGCAGCTTAGTAGCGGGAGTTCCGGATGAGCAGTTCTTC.